The clone carrying this TCR beta chain came up many times. This specimen belongs to a study of regulatory T cells in long-lasting Graves disease. Arm-PCR of CDR3 regions with iRepertoire HTBI primers generated TCR beta libraries. TCRdb itself ran the multiplex PCR reads through MiXCR, one entry per CDR3 protein. This table has about 220,000 distinct CDR3 sequences, around 20% appearing once. As to time point: newly diagnosed GD, antithyroid drugs for less than 3 months. RNA extracted from PBMCs served as the sequencing template. In addition, the sample was reused for a study of T cells in Graves' hyperthyroidism and ophthalmopathy. In that study: First-round RT-PCR with HTBI primers amplified the TCR CDR3 region. The blood repertoire included most of the expanded thyroid clonotypes above 0.001.

This specimen was peripheral blood mononuclear cells (PBMCs), taken at new diagnosis, from a patient treated with antithyroid drugs. The TCR comes from a woman aged 25 to 39 with Graves disease.

CDR3 protein: CASTRGGSYTGELFF. The CDR3 DNA sequence: TGTGCCAGCACCCGGGGGGGGTCGTACACCGGGGAGCTGTTTTTT. The chain combines TRBV28 with TRBJ2-2, with TRBD2 matching 8 bases. V lost 7 bases, J lost 3 bases, and 7 bases stayed unmatched. Germline V gene sequence: CDR1 MDHEN, CDR2 SYDVKM. The CDR3 has 15 amino acids.